Included here is one T cell receptor (beta chain) sequence, with context. As yet, its antigen is unknown. V was shortened by 5 bases and J by 5 bases, with 18 bases between the two germline ends. The CDR3 is 15 amino acids. Germline CDR1 reads MNHEY; CDR2 reads SVGAGI. This entry is derived from a study of PD-L1 blockade in urothelial cancer. The overall study: After treatment start, blood was analyzed at 3 weeks (second dose) and at 6 weeks. General study points: Patients with below-median pretreatment blood clonality survived longer.

Described time point: pretreatment peripheral blood. Repertoires were generated with immunoSEQ multiplex PCR, while TCRdb's copy carries only in-frame clones and drops some. The table has roughly 91,000 clones, about 84% seen once. This TCR came from a man aged 55 to 69 with urothelial cancer. Sequencing was performed on PBMCs, taken around atezolizumab (anti-PD-L1) treatment. The genes are TRBV6-5 and TRBJ1-2; TRBD1 is a possible D gene (5 bases). The CDR3 is CASSGGTDSAYGYTF. CDR3 in DNA: TGTGCCAGCAGTGGGGGGACCGACAGCGCTTATGGCTACACCTTC.